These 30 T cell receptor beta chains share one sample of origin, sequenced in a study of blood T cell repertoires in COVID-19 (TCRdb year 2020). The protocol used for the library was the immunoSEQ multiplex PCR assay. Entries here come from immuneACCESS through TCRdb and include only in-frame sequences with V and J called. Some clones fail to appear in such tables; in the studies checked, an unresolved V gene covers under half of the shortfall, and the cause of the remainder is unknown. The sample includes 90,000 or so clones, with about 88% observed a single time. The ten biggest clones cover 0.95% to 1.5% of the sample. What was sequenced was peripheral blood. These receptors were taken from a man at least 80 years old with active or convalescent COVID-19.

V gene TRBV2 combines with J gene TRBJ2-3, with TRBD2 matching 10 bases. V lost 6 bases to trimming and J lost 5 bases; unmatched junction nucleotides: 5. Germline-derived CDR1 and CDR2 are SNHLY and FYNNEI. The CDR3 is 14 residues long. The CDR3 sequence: CASRSSSGRDTQYF. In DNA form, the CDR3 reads TGTGCCAGCAGGTCTTCTAGCGGGAGAGATACGCAGTATTTT.

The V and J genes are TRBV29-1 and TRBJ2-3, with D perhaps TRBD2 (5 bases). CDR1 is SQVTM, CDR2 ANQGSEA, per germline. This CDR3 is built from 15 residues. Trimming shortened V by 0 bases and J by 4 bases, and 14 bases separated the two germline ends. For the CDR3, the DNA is TGCAGCGTTGAAGATCGAGGGAGTGGGTCAGATACGCAGTATTTT. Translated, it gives CSVEDRGSGSDTQYF.

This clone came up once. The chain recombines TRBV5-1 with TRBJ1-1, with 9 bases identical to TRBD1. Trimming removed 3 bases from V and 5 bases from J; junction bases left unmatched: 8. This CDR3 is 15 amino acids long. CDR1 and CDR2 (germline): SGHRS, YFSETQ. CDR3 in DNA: TGCGCCAGCAGCTCCCAAGACAGGGGGAGGACTGAAGCTTTCTTT. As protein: CASSSQDRGRTEAFF.

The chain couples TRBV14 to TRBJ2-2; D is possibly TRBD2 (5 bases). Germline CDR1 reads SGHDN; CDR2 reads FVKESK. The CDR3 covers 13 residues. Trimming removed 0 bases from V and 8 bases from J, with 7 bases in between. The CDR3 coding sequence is TGTGCCAGCAGCCAAGATCGGGGAGGGGAGCTGTTTTTT. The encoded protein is CASSQDRGGELFF.

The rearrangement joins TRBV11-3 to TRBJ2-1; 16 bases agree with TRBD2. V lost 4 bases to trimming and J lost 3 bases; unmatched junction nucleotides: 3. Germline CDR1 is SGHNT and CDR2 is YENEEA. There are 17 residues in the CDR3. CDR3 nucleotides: TGTGCCAGCAGCTCTGGGACTAGCGGGGGGGGCTACAATGAGCAGTTCTTC. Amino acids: CASSSGTSGGGYNEQFF.

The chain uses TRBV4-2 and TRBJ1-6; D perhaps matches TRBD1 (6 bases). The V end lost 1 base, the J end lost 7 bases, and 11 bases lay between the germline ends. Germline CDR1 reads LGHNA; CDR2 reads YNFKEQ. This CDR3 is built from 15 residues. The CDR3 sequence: CASSQVGGWNSPLHF. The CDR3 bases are TGTGCCAGCAGCCAAGTAGGGGGTTGGAATTCACCCCTCCACTTT.

In nucleotides, the CDR3 is TGCGCCAGCAGTCGTGAAGTTCTAGCGGGCTCCTCCTACGAGCAGTACTTC. Translation gives CASSREVLAGSSYEQYF. V gene TRBV4-3 combines with J gene TRBJ2-7, with 8 nucleotides matching TRBD2. V trimming: 6 bases; J trimming: 0 bases; junction bases outside the gene matches: 13. The germline CDR1 and CDR2 sequences are LGHNA and YSLEER. This CDR3 contains 17 residues.

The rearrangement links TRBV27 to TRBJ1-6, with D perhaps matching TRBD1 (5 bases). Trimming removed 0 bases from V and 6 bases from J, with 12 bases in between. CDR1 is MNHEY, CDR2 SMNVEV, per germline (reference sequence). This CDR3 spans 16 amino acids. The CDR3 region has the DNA TGTGCCAGCAGTTTATCGTGGGGGGGAGGTAATTCACCCCTCCACTTT. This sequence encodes CASSLSWGGGNSPLHF.

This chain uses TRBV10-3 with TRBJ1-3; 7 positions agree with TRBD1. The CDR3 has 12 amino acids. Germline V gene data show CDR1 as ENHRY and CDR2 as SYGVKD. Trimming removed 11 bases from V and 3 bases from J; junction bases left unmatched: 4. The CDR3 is CALRTGGNTIYF. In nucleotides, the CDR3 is TGTGCCCTAAGGACAGGTGGAAACACCATATATTTT.

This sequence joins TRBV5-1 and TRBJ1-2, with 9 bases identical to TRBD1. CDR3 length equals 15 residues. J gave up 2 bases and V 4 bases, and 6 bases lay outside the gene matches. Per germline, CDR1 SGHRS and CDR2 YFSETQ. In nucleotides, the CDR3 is TGCGCCAGCAGCCCCGGGGGGACAGGGAACTATGGCTACACCTTC. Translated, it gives CASSPGGTGNYGYTF. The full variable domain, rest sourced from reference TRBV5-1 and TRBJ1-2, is KAGVTQTPRYLIKTRGQQVTLSCSPISGHRSVSWYQQTPGQGLQFLFEYFSETQRNKGNFPGRFSGRQFSNSRSEMNVSTLELGDSALYLCASSPGGTGNYGYTFGSGTRLTVV.

CDR3 sequence (DNA): TGTGCCAGCAGCTTAGGCCTAGCAGGCACAGATACGCAGTATTTT. Translation: CASSLGLAGTDTQYF. The genes are TRBV13 and TRBJ2-3, with D perhaps matching TRBD2 (5 bases). Per germline, CDR1 PRHDT and CDR2 FYEKMQ (reference sequence). The CDR3 covers 15 residues. Deletions cut 0 bases from V and 1 base from J, with 8 bases between.

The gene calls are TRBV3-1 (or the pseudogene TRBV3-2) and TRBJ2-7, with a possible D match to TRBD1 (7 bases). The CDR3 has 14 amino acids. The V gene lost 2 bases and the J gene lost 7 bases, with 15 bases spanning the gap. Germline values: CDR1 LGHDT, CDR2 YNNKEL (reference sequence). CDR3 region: CASSQLAAGGEQYF. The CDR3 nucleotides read TGTGCCAGCAGCCAACTGGCGGCAGGGGGGGAGCAGTACTTC.

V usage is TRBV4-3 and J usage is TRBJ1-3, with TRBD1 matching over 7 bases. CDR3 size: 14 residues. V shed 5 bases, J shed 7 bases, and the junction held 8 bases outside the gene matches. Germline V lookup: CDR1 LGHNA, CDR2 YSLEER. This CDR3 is CASSRDRTANTIYF. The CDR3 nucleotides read TGCGCCAGCAGCAGGGACAGAACCGCGAACACCATATATTTT.

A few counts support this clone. The CDR3 DNA sequence: TGTGCCAGCTCACCAGGACAGGGCAATGAGCAGTTCTTC. Protein sequence: CASSPGQGNEQFF. The gene calls are TRBV18 and TRBJ2-1, with 8 bases aligning to TRBD1. There are 13 residues in the CDR3. CDR1 is KGHSH and CDR2 is LQKENI in the germline V gene. The V and J ends lost 2 bases and 6 bases, in that order; junction bases with no gene match: 0.

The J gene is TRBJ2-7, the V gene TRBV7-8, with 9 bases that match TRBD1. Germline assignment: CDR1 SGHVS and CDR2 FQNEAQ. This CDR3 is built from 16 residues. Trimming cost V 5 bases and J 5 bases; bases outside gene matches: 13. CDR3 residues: CASSPALGTGNHEQYF. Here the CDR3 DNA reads TGTGCCAGCAGCCCAGCGCTGGGGACAGGGAACCACGAGCAGTACTTC.

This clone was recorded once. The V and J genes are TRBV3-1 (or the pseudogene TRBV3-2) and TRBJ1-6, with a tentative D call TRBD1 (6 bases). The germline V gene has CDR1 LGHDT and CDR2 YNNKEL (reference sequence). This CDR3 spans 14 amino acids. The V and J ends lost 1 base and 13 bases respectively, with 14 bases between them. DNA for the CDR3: TGTGCCAGCAGCCAAGCTGGACAGCACCAGCCCCTCCACTTT. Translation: CASSQAGQHQPLHF.

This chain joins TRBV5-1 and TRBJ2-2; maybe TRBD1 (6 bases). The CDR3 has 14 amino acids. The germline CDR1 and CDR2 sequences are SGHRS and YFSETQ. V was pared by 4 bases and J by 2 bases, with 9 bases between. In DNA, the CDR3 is TGCGCCAGCAGCCTGGGACACAACACCGGGGAGCTGTTTTTT. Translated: CASSLGHNTGELFF.

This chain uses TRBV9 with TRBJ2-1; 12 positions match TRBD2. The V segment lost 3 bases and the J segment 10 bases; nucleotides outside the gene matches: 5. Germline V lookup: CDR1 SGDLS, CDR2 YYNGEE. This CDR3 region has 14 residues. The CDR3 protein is CASSAGLAGWEQFF. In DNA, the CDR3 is TGTGCCAGCAGCGCAGGACTAGCGGGATGGGAGCAGTTCTTC.

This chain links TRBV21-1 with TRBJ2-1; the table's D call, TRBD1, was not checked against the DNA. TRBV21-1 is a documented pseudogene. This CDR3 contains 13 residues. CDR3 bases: TGTGCCAGCACCGGGACAGGGCCCAATGAGCAGTTCTTC. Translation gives CASTGTGPNEQFF.

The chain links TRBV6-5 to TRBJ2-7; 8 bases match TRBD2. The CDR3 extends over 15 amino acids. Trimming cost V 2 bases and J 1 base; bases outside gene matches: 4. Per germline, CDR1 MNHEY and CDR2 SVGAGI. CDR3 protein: CASSYTTSGSYEQYF. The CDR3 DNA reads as TGTGCCAGCAGTTACACCACTAGCGGATCCTACGAGCAGTACTTC.

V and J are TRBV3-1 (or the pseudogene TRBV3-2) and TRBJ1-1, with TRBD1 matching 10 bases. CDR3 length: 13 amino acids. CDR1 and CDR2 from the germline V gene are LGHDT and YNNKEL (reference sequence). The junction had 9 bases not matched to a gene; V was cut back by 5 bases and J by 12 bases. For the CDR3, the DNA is TGTGCCAGCAGCGACAGGGGGCGCGGTATAACTTTCTTT. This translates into CASSDRGRGITFF.

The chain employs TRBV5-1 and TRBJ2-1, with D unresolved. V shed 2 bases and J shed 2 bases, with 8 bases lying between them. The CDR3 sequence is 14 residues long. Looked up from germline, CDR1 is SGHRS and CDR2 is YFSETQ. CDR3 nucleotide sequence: TGCGCCAGCAGCTTCTCCCAGACCTACAATGAGCAGTTCTTC. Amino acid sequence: CASSFSQTYNEQFF.

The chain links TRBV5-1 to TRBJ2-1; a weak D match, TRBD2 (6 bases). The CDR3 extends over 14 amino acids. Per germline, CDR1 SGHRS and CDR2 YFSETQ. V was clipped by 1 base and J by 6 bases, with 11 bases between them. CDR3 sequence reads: CASSLSPGSNEQFF. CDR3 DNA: TGCGCCAGCAGCTTGAGTCCCGGGAGCAATGAGCAGTTCTTC.

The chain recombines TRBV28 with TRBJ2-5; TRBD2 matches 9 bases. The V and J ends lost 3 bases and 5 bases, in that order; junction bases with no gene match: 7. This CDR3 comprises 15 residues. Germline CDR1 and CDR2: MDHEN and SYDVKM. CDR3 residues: CASSFRLAGRETQYF. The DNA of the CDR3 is TGTGCCAGCAGTTTCAGGCTAGCGGGACGGGAGACCCAGTACTTC.

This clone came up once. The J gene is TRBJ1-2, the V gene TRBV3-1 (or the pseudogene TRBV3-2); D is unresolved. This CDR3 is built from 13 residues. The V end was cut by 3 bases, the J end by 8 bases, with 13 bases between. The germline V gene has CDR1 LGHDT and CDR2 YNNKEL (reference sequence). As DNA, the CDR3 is TGTGCCAGCAGCCAGGGGTCGGGGAACGGCTACACCTTC. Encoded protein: CASSQGSGNGYTF.

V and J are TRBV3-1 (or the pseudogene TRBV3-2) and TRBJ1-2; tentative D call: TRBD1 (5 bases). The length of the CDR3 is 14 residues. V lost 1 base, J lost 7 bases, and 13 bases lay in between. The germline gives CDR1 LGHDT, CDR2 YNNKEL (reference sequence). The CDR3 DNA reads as TGTGCCAGCAGCCAAGTTCTCAGGGAGGGTGGCTACACCTTC. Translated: CASSQVLREGGYTF.

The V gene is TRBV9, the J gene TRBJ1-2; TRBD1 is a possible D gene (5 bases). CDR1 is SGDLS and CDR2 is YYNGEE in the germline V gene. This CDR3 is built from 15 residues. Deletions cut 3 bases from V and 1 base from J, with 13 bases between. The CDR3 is CASSAPGGFNYGYTF. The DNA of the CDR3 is TGTGCCAGCAGCGCCCCCGGGGGGTTTAACTATGGCTACACCTTC.

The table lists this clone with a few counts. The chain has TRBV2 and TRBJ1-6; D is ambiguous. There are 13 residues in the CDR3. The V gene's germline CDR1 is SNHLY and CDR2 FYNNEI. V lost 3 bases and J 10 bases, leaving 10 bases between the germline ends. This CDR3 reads CASSDPWPSPLHF. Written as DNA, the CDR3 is TGTGCCAGCAGTGACCCGTGGCCATCACCCCTCCACTTT.

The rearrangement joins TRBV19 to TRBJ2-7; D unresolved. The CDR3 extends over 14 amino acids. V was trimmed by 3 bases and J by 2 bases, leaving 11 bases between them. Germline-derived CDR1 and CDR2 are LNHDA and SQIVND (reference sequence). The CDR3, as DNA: TGTGCCAGTAGTATGGCGGCGGCCCCCTACGAGCAGTACTTC. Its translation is CASSMAAAPYEQYF.

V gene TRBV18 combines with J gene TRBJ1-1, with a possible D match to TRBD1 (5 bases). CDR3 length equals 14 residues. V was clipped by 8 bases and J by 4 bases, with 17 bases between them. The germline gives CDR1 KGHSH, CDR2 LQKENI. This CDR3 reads CASTRLGRGTEAFF. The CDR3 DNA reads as TGTGCCAGCACACGGCTGGGGAGGGGCACTGAAGCTTTCTTT.